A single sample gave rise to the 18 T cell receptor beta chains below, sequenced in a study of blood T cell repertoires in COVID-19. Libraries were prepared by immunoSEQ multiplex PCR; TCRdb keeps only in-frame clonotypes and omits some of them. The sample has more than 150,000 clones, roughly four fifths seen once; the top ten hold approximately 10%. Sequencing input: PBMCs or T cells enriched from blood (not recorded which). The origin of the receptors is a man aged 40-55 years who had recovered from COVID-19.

The CDR3, as DNA: TGTGCCAGCAGCTCCTCAGCGGGGGTCTCCTACGAGCAGTACTTC. Amino acid sequence: CASSSSAGVSYEQYF. The rearrangement links TRBV7-2 to TRBJ2-7; TRBD2 agrees at 8 bases. Germline-derived CDR1 and CDR2 are SGHTA and FQGNSA. CDR3 length: 15 amino acids. Unmatched junction bases numbered 5, after V lost 4 bases and J lost 0 bases.

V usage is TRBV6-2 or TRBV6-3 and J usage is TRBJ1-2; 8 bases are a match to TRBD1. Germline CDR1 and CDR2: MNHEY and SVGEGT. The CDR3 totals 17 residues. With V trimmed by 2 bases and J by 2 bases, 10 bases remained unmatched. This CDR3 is CASSYLSSGTGNYGYTF. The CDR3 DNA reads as TGTGCCAGCAGTTACCTTTCATCAGGGACAGGAAACTATGGCTACACCTTC.

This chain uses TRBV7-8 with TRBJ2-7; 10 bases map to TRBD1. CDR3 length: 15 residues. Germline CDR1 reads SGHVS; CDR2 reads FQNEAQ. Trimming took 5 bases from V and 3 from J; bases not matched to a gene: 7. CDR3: CASSPGQGVSYEQYF. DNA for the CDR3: TGTGCCAGCAGCCCAGGACAGGGGGTGAGCTACGAGCAGTACTTC.

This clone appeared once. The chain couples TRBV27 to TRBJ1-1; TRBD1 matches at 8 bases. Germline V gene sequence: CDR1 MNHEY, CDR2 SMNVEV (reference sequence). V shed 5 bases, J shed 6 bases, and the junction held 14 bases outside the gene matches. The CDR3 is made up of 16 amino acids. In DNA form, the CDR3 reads TGTGCCAGCAGTCCGCCCCACCAGGGGGCCATCTCTGAAGCTTTCTTT. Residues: CASSPPHQGAISEAFF.

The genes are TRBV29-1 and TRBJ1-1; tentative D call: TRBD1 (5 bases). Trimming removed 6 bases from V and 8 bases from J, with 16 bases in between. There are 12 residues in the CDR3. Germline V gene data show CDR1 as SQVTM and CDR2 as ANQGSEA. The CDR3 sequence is CSVTAWGDEAFF. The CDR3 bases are TGCAGCGTGACCGCCTGGGGGGACGAAGCTTTCTTT.

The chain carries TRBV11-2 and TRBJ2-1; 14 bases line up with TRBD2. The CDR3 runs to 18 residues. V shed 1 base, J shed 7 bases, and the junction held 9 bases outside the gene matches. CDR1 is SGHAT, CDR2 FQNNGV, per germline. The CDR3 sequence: CASSLGLAGGPGGNEQFF. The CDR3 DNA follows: TGTGCCAGCAGCTTAGGACTAGCGGGAGGGCCGGGTGGTAATGAGCAGTTCTTC.

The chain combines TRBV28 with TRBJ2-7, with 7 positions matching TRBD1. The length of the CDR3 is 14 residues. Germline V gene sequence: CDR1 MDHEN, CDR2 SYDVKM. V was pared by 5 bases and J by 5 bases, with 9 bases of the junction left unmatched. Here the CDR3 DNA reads TGTGCCAGCAGTACGCCTGGACAGGTCCACGAGCAGTACTTC. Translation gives CASSTPGQVHEQYF.

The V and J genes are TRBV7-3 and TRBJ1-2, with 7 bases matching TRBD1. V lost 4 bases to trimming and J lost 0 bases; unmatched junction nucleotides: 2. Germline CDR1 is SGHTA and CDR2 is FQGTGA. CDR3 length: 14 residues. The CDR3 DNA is TGTGCCAGCAGCTCTACAGGGGCTAACTATGGCTACACCTTC. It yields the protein CASSSTGANYGYTF.

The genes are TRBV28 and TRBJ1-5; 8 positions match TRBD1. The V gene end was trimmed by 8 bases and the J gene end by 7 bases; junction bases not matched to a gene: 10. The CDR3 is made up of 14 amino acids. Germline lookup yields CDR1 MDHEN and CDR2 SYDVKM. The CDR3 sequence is CASGQGSQYQPQHF. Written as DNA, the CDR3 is TGTGCCAGCGGACAGGGCTCGCAATACCAGCCCCAGCATTTT.

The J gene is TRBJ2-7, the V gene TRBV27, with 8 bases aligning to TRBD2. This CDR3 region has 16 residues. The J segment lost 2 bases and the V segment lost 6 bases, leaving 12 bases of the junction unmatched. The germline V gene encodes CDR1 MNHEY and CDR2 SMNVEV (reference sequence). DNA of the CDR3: TGTGCCAGCAGACGGTCAGCGGGAGAGTTTACCTACGAGCAGTACTTC. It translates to CASRRSAGEFTYEQYF.

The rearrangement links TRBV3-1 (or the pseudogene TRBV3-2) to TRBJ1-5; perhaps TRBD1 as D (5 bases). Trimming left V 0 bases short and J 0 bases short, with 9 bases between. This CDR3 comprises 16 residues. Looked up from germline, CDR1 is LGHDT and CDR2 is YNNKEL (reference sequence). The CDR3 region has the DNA TGTGCCAGCAGCCAAGAGGCCGGGGGTAGCAATCAGCCCCAGCATTTT. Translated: CASSQEAGGSNQPQHF.

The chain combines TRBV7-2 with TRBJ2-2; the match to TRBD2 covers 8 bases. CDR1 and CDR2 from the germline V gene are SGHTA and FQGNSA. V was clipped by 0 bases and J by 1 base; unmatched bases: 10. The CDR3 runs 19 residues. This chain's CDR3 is CASSLAGYSGTRNTGELFF. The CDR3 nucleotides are TGTGCCAGCAGCTTAGCGGGGTACTCGGGGACTAGGAACACCGGGGAGCTGTTTTTT.

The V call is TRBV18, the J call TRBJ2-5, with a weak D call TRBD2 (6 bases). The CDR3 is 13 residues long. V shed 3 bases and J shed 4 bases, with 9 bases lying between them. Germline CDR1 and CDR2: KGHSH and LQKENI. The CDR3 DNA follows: TGTGCCAGCTCACCGTCGGGAGCAGAGACCCAGTACTTC. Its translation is CASSPSGAETQYF. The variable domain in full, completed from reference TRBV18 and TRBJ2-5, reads NAGVMQNPRHLVRRRGQEARLRCSPMKGHSHVYWYRQLPEEGLKFMVYLQKENIIDESGMPKERFSAEFPKEGPSILRIQQVVRGDSAAYFCASSPSGAETQYFGPGTRLLVL.

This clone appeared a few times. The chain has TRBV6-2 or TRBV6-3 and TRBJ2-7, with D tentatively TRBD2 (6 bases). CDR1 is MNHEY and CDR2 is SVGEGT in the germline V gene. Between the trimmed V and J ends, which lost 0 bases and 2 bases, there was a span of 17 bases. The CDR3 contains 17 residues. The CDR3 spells CASSYSRQRPGAYEQYF. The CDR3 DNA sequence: TGTGCCAGCAGTTACTCACGACAACGGCCGGGGGCCTACGAGCAGTACTTC.

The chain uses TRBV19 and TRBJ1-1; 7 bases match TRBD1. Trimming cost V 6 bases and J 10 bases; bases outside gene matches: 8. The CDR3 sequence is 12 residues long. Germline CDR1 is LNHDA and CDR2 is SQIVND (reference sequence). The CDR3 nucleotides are TGTGCCAGTAGCCCGACAGGGTTTATAGCTTTCTTT. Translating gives CASSPTGFIAFF.

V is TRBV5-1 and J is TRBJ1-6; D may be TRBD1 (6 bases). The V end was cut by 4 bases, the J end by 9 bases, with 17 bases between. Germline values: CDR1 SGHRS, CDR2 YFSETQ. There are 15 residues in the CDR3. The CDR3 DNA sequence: TGCGCCAGCAGCATGGGAGGGGGGGGACCTTCACCCCTCCACTTT. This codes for CASSMGGGGPSPLHF.

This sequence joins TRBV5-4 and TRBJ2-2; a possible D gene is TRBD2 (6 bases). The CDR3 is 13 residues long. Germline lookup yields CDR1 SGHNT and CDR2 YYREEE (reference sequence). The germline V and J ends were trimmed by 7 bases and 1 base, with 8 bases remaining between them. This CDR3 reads CASGGKNTGELFF. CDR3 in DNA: TGTGCCAGCGGCGGGAAGAACACCGGGGAGCTGTTTTTT.

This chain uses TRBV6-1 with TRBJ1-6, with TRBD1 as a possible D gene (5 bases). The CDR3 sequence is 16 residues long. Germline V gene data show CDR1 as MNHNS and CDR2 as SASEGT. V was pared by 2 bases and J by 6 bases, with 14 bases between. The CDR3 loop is CASSETLWQGNSPLHF. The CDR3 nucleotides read TGTGCCAGCAGTGAAACTTTATGGCAGGGTAATTCACCCCTCCACTTT.